The 24 T cell receptor beta chains below all came from one sample that was sequenced in a study of T cell responses to AZD1222 COVID-19 vaccine. Using immunoSEQ multiplex PCR, the repertoire was profiled, and TCRdb retains in-frame clones only, with some absent. Among 130,000 to 150,000 clones listed, just over 90% were seen once. Material: peripheral blood, obtained on day 0 of MenACWY control vaccination. These receptors came from an adult in good health.

The chain joins TRBV2 to TRBJ2-1; the D is unclear. Germline V CDR1 and CDR2: SNHLY, FYNNEI. Trimming stripped 6 bases from V and 6 bases from J, with 6 bases between. This CDR3 spans 11 amino acids. This chain's CDR3 is CASSRSNEQFF. The CDR3 DNA follows: TGTGCCAGCAGCCGAAGCAATGAGCAGTTCTTC.

The CDR3 is CASSVPSGLYNEQFF. The CDR3 DNA follows: TGTGCCAGCAGTGTCCCTAGCGGACTATACAATGAGCAGTTCTTC. The genes are TRBV2 and TRBJ2-1; 7 bases align to TRBD2. The CDR3 is 15 amino acids. Germline V gene data show CDR1 as SNHLY and CDR2 as FYNNEI. V lost 4 bases to trimming and J lost 4 bases; unmatched junction nucleotides: 7.

The chain carries TRBV18 and TRBJ1-2; a possible D gene is TRBD1 (5 bases). The V gene's germline CDR1 is KGHSH and CDR2 LQKENI. Trimming removed 6 bases from V and 0 bases from J, with 14 bases in between. CDR3 length equals 15 residues. CDR3 in amino acids: CASSTLGGANYGYTF. The CDR3 nucleotides are TGTGCCAGCTCCACGCTGGGGGGAGCTAACTATGGCTACACCTTC. Based on the CDR3 plus reference TRBV18 and TRBJ1-2, the full variable domain is NAGVMQNPRHLVRRRGQEARLRCSPMKGHSHVYWYRQLPEEGLKFMVYLQKENIIDESGMPKERFSAEFPKEGPSILRIQQVVRGDSAAYFCASSTLGGANYGYTFGSGTRLTVV.

V usage is TRBV5-1 and J usage is TRBJ1-2; no reliable D call. This CDR3 region has 13 residues. Per germline, CDR1 SGHRS and CDR2 YFSETQ. V shed 4 bases and J shed 5 bases, with 12 bases lying between them. The CDR3 is CASSPDGRYGYTF. CDR3 bases: TGCGCCAGCAGCCCGGACGGACGTTATGGCTACACCTTC.

J is TRBJ1-2 and V is TRBV3-1 (or the pseudogene TRBV3-2), with 7 bases fitting TRBD1. Trimming cost V 7 bases and J 6 bases; bases outside gene matches: 14. CDR1 and CDR2 from the germline V gene are LGHDT and YNNKEL (reference sequence). The CDR3 extends over 15 amino acids. This CDR3 reads CASTQGDTNVDGYTF. CDR3 coding DNA: TGTGCCAGCACCCAGGGGGACACCAACGTCGATGGCTACACCTTC.

In this sample, this clone turned up a few times. The chain combines TRBV13 with TRBJ1-1, with D unresolved. The CDR3 consists of 12 residues. V lost 3 bases, J lost 2 bases, and 4 bases lay in between. CDR1 is PRHDT and CDR2 is FYEKMQ in the germline V gene (reference sequence). This chain's CDR3 is CASSLGNTEAFF. As DNA, the CDR3 is TGTGCCAGCAGCTTGGGAAACACTGAAGCTTTCTTT.

In its sample, this clone was seen once. The gene calls are TRBV19 and TRBJ2-2, with D uncertain. Germline V gives CDR1 LNHDA, CDR2 SQIVND (reference sequence). Trimming cost V 3 bases and J 2 bases, with 7 bases left between them. This CDR3 region has 14 residues. The CDR3 bases are TGTGCCAGTAGTATCGTCGCAAACACCGGGGAGCTGTTTTTT. This encodes CASSIVANTGELFF.

V and J are TRBV18 and TRBJ1-1, with D possibly TRBD1 on 6 matching bases. The CDR3 is 14 amino acids. Germline CDR1 reads KGHSH; CDR2 reads LQKENI. Trimming stripped 3 bases from V and 6 bases from J, with 14 bases between. CDR3 region: CASSPGTRGAEAFF. CDR3 DNA sequence: TGTGCCAGCTCACCGGGGACACGTGGGGCTGAAGCTTTCTTT.

This chain uses TRBV18 with TRBJ1-1, with 10 nucleotides matching TRBD1. J gave up 8 bases and V 4 bases, and 19 bases lay outside the gene matches. This CDR3 contains 18 residues. Germline V gene sequence: CDR1 KGHSH, CDR2 LQKENI. CDR3 DNA sequence: TGTGCCAGCTCACGGGGAATCCTGACAGGGGGCGCGGGGTCCGAAGCTTTCTTT. Translating it yields CASSRGILTGGAGSEAFF.

The gene calls are TRBV6-5 and TRBJ1-2, with D unresolved. CDR3 length: 12 residues. Germline lookup yields CDR1 MNHEY and CDR2 SVGAGI. Trimming pared 6 bases from V and 0 bases from J, leaving 5 bases between. The DNA of the CDR3 is TGTGCCAGCAGCGCCCCTAACTATGGCTACACCTTC. As protein: CASSAPNYGYTF.

The chain uses TRBV5-1 and TRBJ2-5, with 13 bases identical to TRBD2. J was trimmed by 5 bases and V by 4 bases; bases with no gene match: 5. CDR3 length: 15 amino acids. Germline V gene lookup returns CDR1 SGHRS and CDR2 YFSETQ. The CDR3, as DNA: TGCGCCAGCAGCCCCCCGACTAGCGGGGGGGAGACCCAGTACTTC. Its protein is CASSPPTSGGETQYF.

The chain employs TRBV2 and TRBJ2-5, with 7 nucleotides matching TRBD2. CDR1 and CDR2 from the germline V gene are SNHLY and FYNNEI. The CDR3 is 15 amino acids. Trimming at V came to 7 bases and at J to 4 bases, leaving 12 bases not matched to a gene. CDR3 amino acids: CASTRLAGVGETQYF. The CDR3, as DNA: TGTGCCAGCACACGACTTGCGGGGGTAGGAGAGACCCAGTACTTC.

This chain uses TRBV6-5 with TRBJ2-3, with 7 bases that match TRBD1. V lost 11 bases and J lost 3; bases outside the gene matches: 5. The CDR3 sequence is 12 residues long. CDR1 is MNHEY and CDR2 is SVGAGI in the germline V gene. The CDR3 region has the DNA TGTGCCTCACAGGGGCAAACAGATACGCAGTATTTT. Translated, it gives CASQGQTDTQYF.

This clone has more than one count but fewer than ten. V is TRBV19 and J is TRBJ1-1; TRBD1 is a possible D gene (6 bases). Germline V gene sequence: CDR1 LNHDA, CDR2 SQIVND (reference sequence). The CDR3 spans 17 residues. V gave up 0 bases and J gave up 1 base, with 15 bases separating them. The CDR3: CASSIEPPGGGNTEAFF. For the CDR3, the DNA is TGTGCCAGTAGTATAGAACCCCCAGGAGGGGGGAACACTGAAGCTTTCTTT.

V usage is TRBV19 and J usage is TRBJ2-2; D not certain. CDR1 and CDR2 from the germline V gene are LNHDA and SQIVND (reference sequence). This CDR3 has 15 residues. Trimming stripped 2 bases from V and 1 base from J, with 8 bases between. The CDR3 bases are TGTGCCAGTAGTATAAACCCTGGGAACACCGGGGAGCTGTTTTTT. Translating gives CASSINPGNTGELFF.

This chain joins TRBV30 and TRBJ2-1; D uncertain. Trimming removed 2 bases at V and 0 bases at J, with 11 bases between. Germline V CDR1 and CDR2: GTSNPN, SVGIG (reference sequence). CDR3 length: 15 amino acids. The CDR3 spells CAWSNFLSSYNEQFF. CDR3 sequence (DNA): TGTGCCTGGAGTAACTTTCTTTCCTCCTACAATGAGCAGTTCTTC.

J is TRBJ1-6 and V is TRBV5-6, with TRBD1 identical over 10 bases. V gave up 4 bases and J gave up 9 bases; unmatched junction bases: 4. Germline CDR1 is SGHDT and CDR2 is YYEEEE. The CDR3 has 14 residues. The CDR3 protein is CASSPGQGGSPLHF. CDR3 bases: TGTGCCAGCAGCCCTGGACAGGGGGGTTCACCCCTCCACTTT.

The V gene is TRBV12-3 or TRBV12-4, the J gene TRBJ1-6; no firm D call. CDR3 length equals 12 residues. V lost 6 bases, J lost 10 bases, and 10 bases lay in between. The CDR3 sequence is CASSPEWSPLHF. The CDR3 DNA sequence: TGTGCCAGCAGCCCCGAGTGGTCACCCCTCCACTTT.

This rearrangement joins TRBV5-1 to TRBJ1-2; D unresolved. The CDR3 has 14 residues. Trimming shortened V by 0 bases and J by 1 base, and 7 bases separated the two germline ends. CDR1 and CDR2 from the germline V gene are SGHRS and YFSETQ. CDR3: CASSLEGYNYGYTF. In nucleotides, the CDR3 is TGCGCCAGCAGCTTGGAAGGTTATAACTATGGCTACACCTTC.

The chain carries TRBV10-2 and TRBJ1-2, with D possibly TRBD1 on 5 matching bases. The germline V gene encodes CDR1 WSHSY and CDR2 SAAADI. This CDR3 spans 15 amino acids. Trimming pared 1 base from V and 3 bases from J, leaving 12 bases between. CDR3 region: CASSEWDQPHYGYTF. CDR3 nucleotide sequence: TGCGCCAGCAGTGAGTGGGACCAGCCCCACTATGGCTACACCTTC.

This rearrangement joins TRBV5-4 to TRBJ1-2; a weak D match, TRBD1 (6 bases). V was cut by 5 bases and J by 8 bases, with 16 bases left in between. This CDR3 spans 13 amino acids. Looked up from germline, CDR1 is SGHNT and CDR2 is YYREEE (reference sequence). CDR3 sequence (DNA): TGTGCCAGCAGGGTCGGGGGGCGAGACGGCTACACCTTC. Translating gives CASRVGGRDGYTF.

The chain has TRBV11-2 and TRBJ2-1; D call uncertain. Germline assignment: CDR1 SGHAT and CDR2 FQNNGV. CDR3 length: 13 residues. V shed 5 bases and J shed 7 bases, with 12 bases lying between them. DNA for the CDR3: TGTGCCAGCAGCAGGTCCCTGGAAAATGAGCAGTTCTTC. It specifies CASSRSLENEQFF.

This rearrangement joins TRBV7-8 to TRBJ1-1; D possibly corresponds to TRBD1 (5 bases). Per the germline V gene, CDR1 is SGHVS and CDR2 is FQNEAQ. V dropped 0 bases and J dropped 5 bases, with 13 bases sitting between them. This CDR3 has 15 amino acids. In DNA, the CDR3 is TGTGCCAGCAGCTTAGCGCCAGGGATGGGGACTGAAGCTTTCTTT. Residues: CASSLAPGMGTEAFF.

This chain connects TRBV12-3 or TRBV12-4 to TRBJ1-3; TRBD1 is a possible D gene (6 bases). V lost 4 bases and J 4 bases, leaving 8 bases between the germline ends. The CDR3 is 13 residues long. DNA for the CDR3: TGTGCCAGCAGTTCCGGACAGGGAAACACCATATATTTT. Amino acid sequence: CASSSGQGNTIYF.